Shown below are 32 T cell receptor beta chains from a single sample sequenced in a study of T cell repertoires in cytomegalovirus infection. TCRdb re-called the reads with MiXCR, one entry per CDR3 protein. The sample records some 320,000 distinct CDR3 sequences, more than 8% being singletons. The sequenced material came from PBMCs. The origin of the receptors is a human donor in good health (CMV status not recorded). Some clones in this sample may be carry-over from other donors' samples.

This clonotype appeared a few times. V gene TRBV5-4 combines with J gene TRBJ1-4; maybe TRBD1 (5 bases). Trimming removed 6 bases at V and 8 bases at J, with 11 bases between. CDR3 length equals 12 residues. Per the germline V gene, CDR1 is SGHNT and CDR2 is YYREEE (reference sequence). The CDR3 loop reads CASKNEGEKLFF. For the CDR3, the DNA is TGTGCCAGCAAGAATGAGGGGGAAAAACTGTTTTTT.

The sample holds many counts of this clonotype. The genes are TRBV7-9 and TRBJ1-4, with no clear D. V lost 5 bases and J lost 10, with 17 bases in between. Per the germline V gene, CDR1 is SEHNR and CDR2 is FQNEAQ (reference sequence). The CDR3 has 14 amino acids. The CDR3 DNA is TGTGCCAGCAGCCCCGACACGCAGTGGGGAAAACTGTTTTTT. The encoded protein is CASSPDTQWGKLFF.

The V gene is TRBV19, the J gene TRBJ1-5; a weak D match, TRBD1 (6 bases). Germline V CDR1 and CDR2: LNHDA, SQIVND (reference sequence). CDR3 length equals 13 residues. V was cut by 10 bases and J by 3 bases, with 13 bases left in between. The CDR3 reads CAIGGRINQPQHF. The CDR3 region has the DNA TGTGCCATCGGGGGGCGGATCAATCAGCCCCAGCATTTT.

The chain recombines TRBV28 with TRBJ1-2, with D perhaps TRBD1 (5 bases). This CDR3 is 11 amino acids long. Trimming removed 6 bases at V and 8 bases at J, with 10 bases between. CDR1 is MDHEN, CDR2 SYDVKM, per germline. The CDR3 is CASSGARGYTF. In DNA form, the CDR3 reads TGTGCCAGCAGCGGGGCTCGCGGCTACACCTTC.

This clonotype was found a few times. CDR3 region: CASSIEASATLRWANVLTF. The DNA for the CDR3 is TGTGCCAGTAGTATAGAAGCCAGTGCCACCCTTCGCTGGGCCAACGTCCTGACTTTC. V gene TRBV19 combines with J gene TRBJ2-6; D call uncertain. V was pared by 0 bases and J by 5 bases, with 20 bases between. CDR1 is LNHDA, CDR2 SQIVND, per germline (reference sequence). The CDR3 runs 19 residues.

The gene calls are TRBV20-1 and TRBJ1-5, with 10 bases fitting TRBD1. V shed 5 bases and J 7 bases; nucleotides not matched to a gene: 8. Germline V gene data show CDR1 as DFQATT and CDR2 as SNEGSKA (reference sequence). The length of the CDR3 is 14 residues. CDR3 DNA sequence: TGCAGTGCTGGGACAGGGGCGCTGGGGCAGCCCCAGCATTTT. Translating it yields CSAGTGALGQPQHF.

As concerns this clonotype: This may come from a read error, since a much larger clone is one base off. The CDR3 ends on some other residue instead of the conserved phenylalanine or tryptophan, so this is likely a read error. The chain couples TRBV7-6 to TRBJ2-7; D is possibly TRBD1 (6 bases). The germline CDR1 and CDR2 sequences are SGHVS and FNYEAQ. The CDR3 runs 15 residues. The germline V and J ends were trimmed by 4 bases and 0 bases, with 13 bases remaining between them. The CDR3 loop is CASSSTGDLSYEQYS. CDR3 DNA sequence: TGTGCCAGCAGCTCGACAGGAGATCTCTCCTACGAGCAGTACTCC.

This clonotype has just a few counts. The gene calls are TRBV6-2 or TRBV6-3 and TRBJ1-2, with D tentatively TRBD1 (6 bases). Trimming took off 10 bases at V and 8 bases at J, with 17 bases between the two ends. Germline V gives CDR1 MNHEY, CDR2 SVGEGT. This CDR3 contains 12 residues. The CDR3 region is CATRGLPRGYTF. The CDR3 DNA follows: TGTGCCACCCGGGGGCTGCCCCGCGGCTACACCTTC.

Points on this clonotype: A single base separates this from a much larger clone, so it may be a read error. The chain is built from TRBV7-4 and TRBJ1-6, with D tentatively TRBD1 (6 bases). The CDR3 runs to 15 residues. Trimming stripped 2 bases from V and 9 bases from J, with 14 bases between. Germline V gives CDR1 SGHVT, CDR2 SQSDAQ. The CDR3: CASSLRTGLRSPLHF. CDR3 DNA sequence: TGTGCCAGCAGCTTACGAACAGGGCTGCGTTCACCCCTCCACTTT.

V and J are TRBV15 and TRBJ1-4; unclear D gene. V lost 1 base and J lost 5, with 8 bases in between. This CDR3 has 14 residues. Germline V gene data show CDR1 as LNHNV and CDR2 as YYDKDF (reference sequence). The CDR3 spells CATSRGTENEKLFF. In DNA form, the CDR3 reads TGTGCCACCAGCAGAGGGACGGAAAATGAAAAACTGTTTTTT.

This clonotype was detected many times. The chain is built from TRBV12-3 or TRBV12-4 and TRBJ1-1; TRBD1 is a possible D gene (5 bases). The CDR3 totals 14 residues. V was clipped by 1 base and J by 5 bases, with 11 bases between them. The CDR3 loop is CASSLGGGLTEAFF. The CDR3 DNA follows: TGTGCCAGCAGTTTAGGGGGGGGTTTAACTGAAGCTTTCTTT.

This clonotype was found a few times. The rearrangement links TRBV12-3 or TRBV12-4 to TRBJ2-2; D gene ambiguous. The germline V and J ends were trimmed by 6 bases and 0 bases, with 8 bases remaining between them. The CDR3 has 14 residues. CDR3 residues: CASRAVTNTGELFF. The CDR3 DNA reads TGTGCCAGCAGGGCAGTCACGAACACCGGGGAGCTGTTTTTT.

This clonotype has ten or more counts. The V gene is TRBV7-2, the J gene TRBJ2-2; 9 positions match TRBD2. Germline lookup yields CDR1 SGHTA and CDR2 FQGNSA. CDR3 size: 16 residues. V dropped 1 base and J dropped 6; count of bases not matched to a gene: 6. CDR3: CASSLVGGGAAGELFF. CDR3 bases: TGTGCCAGCAGCTTAGTCGGCGGGGGGGCCGCCGGGGAGCTGTTTTTT. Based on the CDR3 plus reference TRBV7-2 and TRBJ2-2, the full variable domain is GAGVSQSPSNKVTEKGKDVELRCDPISGHTALYWYRQSLGQGLEFLIYFQGNSAPDKSGLPSDRFSAERTGGSVSTLTIQRTQQEDSAVYLCASSLVGGGAAGELFFGEGSRLTVL.

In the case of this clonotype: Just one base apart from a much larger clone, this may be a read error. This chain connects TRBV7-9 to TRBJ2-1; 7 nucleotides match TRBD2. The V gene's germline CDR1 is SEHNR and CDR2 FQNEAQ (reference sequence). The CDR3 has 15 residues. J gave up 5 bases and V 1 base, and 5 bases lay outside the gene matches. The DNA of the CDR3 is TGTGCCAGCAGCTTAGAATGGACTAGTAACAATGAGCAGTTCTTC. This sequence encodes CASSLEWTSNNEQFF.

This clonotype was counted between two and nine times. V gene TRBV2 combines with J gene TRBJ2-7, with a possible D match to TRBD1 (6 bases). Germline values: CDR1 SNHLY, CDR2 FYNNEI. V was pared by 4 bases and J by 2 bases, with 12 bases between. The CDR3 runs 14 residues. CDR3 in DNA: TGTGCCAGCAGTGTAGGGGACACGACCTACGAGCAGTACTTC. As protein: CASSVGDTTYEQYF.

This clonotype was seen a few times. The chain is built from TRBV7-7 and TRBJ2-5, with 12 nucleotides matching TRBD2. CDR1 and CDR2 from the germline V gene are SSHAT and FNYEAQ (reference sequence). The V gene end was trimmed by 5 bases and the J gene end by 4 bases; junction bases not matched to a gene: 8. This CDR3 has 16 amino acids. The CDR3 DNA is TGTGCCAGCAGCGGATCTAGCGGGGGGGCCGGAGAGACCCAGTACTTC. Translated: CASSGSSGGAGETQYF.

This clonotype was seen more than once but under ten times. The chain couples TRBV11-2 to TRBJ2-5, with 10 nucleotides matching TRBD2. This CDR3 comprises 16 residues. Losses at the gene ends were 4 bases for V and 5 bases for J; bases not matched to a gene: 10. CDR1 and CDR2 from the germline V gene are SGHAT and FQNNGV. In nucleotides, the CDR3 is TGTGCCAGCAGCTCGTACGTGGGACTAGCGTGGGAGACCCAGTACTTC. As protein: CASSSYVGLAWETQYF.

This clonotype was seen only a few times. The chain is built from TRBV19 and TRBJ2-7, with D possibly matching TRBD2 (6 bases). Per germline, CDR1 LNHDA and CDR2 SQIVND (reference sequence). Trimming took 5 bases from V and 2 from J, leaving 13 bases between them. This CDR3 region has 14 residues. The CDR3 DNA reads TGTGCCAGTAGTGTCCCGGGGGATACCTACGAGCAGTACTTC. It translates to CASSVPGDTYEQYF.

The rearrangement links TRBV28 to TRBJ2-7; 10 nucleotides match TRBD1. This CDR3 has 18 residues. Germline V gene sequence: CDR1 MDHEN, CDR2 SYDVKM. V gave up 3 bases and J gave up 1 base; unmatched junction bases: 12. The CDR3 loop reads CASSLGIGGQGRSYEQYF. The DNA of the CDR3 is TGTGCCAGCAGTTTGGGGATCGGGGGACAGGGGAGGTCCTACGAGCAGTACTTC.

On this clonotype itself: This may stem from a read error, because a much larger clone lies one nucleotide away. The CDR3 protein is CPSSQTSWETQYF. The CDR3 DNA reads as TGTCCCAGCAGCCAGACTAGTTGGGAGACCCAGTACTTC. The chain employs TRBV7-2 and TRBJ2-5; weak D call: TRBD2 (6 bases). The V gene's germline CDR1 is SGHTA and CDR2 FQGNSA. CDR3 size: 13 residues.

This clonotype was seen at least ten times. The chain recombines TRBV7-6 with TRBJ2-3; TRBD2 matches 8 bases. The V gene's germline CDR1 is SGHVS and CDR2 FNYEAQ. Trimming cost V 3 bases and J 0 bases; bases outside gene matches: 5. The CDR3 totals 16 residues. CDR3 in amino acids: CASSLGAGASTDTQYF. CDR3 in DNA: TGTGCCAGCAGCTTGGGAGCGGGAGCAAGCACAGATACGCAGTATTTT.

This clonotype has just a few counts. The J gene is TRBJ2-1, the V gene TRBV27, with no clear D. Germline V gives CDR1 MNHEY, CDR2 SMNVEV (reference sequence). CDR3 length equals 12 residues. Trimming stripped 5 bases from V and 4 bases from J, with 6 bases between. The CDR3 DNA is TGTGCCAGCAGTAAGAGTTACAATGAGCAGTTCTTC. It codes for CASSKSYNEQFF.

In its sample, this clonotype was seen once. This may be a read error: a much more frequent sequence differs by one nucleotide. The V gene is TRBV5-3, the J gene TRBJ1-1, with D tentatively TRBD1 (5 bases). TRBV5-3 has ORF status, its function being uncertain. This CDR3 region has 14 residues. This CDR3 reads CASSFWGGNTEAFF. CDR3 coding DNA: TGTGCCAGCAGCTTTTGGGGGGGGAACACTGAAGCTTTCTTT.

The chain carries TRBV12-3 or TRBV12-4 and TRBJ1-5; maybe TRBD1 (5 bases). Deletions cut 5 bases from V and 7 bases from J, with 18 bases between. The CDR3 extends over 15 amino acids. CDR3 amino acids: CASSPQGVFWQPQHF. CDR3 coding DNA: TGTGCCAGCAGTCCACAAGGGGTATTCTGGCAGCCCCAGCATTTT.

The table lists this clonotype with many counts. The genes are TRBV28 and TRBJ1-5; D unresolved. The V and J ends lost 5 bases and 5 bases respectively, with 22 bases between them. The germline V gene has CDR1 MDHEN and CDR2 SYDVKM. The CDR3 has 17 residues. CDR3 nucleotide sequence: TGTGCCAGCAGTCAAAGTTCCCCCCGCTCAGTTGATCAGCCCCAGCATTTT. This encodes CASSQSSPRSVDQPQHF. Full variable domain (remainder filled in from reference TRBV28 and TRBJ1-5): DVKVTQSSRYLVKRTGEKVFLECVQDMDHENMFWYRQDPGLGLRLIYFSYDVKMKEKGDIPEGYSVSREKKERFSLILESASTNQTSMYLCASSQSSPRSVDQPQHFGDGTRLSIL.

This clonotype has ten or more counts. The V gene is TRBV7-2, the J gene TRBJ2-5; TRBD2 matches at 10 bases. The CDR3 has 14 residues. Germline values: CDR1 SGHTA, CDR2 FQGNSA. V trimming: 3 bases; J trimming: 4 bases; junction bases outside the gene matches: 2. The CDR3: CASSFSSGGETQYF. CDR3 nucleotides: TGTGCCAGCAGCTTTTCTAGCGGGGGAGAGACCCAGTACTTC.

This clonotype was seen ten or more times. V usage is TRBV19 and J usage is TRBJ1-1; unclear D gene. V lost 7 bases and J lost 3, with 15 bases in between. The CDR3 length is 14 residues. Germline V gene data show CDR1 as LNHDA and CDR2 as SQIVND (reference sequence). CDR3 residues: CASTGRGTDTEAFF. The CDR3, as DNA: TGTGCCAGTACGGGCCGAGGAACGGACACTGAAGCTTTCTTT.

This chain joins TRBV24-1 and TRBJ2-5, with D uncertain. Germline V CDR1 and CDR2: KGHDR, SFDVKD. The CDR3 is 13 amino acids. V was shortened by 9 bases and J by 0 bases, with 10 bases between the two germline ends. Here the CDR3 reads CATRNRYQETQYF. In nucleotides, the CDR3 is TGTGCCACCCGTAATCGGTACCAAGAGACCCAGTACTTC.

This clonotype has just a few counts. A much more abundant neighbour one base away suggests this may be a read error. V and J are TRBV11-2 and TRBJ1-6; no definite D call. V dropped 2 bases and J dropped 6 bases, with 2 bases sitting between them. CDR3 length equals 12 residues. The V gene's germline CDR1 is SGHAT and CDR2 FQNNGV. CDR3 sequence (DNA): TGTGCCAGCAGCTTAAGTAATTCACCCCTCCACTTT. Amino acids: CASSLSNSPLHF.

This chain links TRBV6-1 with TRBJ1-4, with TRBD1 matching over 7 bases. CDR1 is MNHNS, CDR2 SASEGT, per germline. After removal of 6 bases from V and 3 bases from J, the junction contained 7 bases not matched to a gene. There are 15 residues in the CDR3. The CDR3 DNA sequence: TGTGCCAGCAGCGTATCAGGGGGACCTAATGAAAAACTGTTTTTT. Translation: CASSVSGGPNEKLFF.

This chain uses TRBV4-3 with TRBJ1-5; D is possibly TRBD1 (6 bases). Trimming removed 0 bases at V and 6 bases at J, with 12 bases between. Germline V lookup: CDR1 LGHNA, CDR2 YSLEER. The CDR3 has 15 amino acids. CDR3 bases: TGCGCCAGCAGCCAAGATGGGGGCGCGGGTCAGCCCCAGCATTTT. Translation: CASSQDGGAGQPQHF.

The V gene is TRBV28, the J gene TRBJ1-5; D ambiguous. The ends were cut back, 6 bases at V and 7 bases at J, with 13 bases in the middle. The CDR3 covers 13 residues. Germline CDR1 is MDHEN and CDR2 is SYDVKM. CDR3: CASSSDGRQPQHF. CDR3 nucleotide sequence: TGTGCCAGCAGCTCTGACGGGCGGCAGCCCCAGCATTTT.